Below are 17 T cell receptor beta chains sequenced from a single sample in a study of metastatic and nonmetastatic thyroid tumors. No treatment of any kind had been given to any patient before thyroid surgery. TCRdb ran MiXCR on the PCR reads. The repertoire consists of about 40,000 clones, with over 9.5% occurring once and the leading ten covering under 30%. Sequencing was carried out using blood. Source of these receptors: a female donor with papillary thyroid cancer or a benign thyroid nodule (not recorded which). Some clones in this sample may be carry-over from other donors' samples.

This clone occurred many times. V usage is TRBV6-1 and J usage is TRBJ1-3; the D is unclear. Between the trimmed V and J ends, which lost 1 base and 11 bases, there was a span of 15 bases. This CDR3 is built from 14 residues. Germline V gene lookup returns CDR1 MNHNS and CDR2 SASEGT. CDR3 sequence reads: CASSEDERVRSIYF. The CDR3 region has the DNA TGTGCCAGCAGTGAAGACGAGCGGGTCAGGTCCATATATTTT.

V gene TRBV6-2 or TRBV6-3 combines with J gene TRBJ2-7; the D is unclear. Germline V gives CDR1 MNHEY, CDR2 SVGEGT. There are 15 residues in the CDR3. V dropped 0 bases and J dropped 5 bases, with 14 bases sitting between them. CDR3 loop: CASSYSGRHRDEQYF. The CDR3 bases are TGTGCCAGCAGTTACTCTGGCCGGCACCGCGACGAGCAGTACTTC.

This clone was counted many times. A much larger clone differs by one base, so this may be a read error. V usage is TRBV6-1 and J usage is TRBJ2-7; 7 bases align to TRBD1. The germline V gene encodes CDR1 MNHNS and CDR2 SASEGT. The CDR3 totals 14 residues. CDR3 sequence (DNA): TGTGCCGGCAGTCCTGGACAGGAGTACTACGAGCAGTACTTC. This codes for CAGSPGQEYYEQYF.

This clone was picked up many times. One end of the junction does not line up with germline, which may come from a read error. The same CDR3 can be traced to other DNA sequences in this sample. This chain joins TRBV2 and TRBJ2-1; 8 nucleotides match TRBD1. In germline, CDR1 is SNHLY, CDR2 FYNNEI. There are 16 residues in the CDR3. For the CDR3, the DNA is TGTGCCAGCAGTGAAGCAGCAGGGGGCTCCTACAATGAACAGTTCTTC. It encodes CASSEAAGGSYNEQFF. The full variable domain, its missing parts supplied by reference TRBV2 and TRBJ2-1, is EPEVTQTPSHQVTQMGQEVILRCVPISNHLYFYWYRQILGQKVEFLVSFYNNEISEKSEIFDDQFSVERPDGSNFTLKIRSTKLEDSAMYFCASSEAAGGSYNEQFFGPGTRLTVL.

This clone was counted at least ten times. V is TRBV7-2 and J is TRBJ2-3; 7 nucleotides line up with TRBD2. The CDR3 runs 14 residues. Germline lookup yields CDR1 SGHTA and CDR2 FQGNSA. After removal of 5 bases from V and 2 bases from J, the junction contained 4 bases not matched to a gene. CDR3 in DNA: TGTGCCAGCAGCGGGGGGGACGACACAGATACGCAGTATTTT. This gives the protein CASSGGDDTDTQYF. Combining the CDR3 with reference TRBV7-2 and TRBJ2-3 gives the whole variable domain GAGVSQSPSNKVTEKGKDVELRCDPISGHTALYWYRQSLGQGLEFLIYFQGNSAPDKSGLPSDRFSAERTGGSVSTLTIQRTQQEDSAVYLCASSGGDDTDTQYFGPGTRLTVL.

This clone occurred many times. The CDR3 DNA reads as TGTGCCAGCAGCTTAGTAGACCCGGGACAGGAAGCTTTCTTT. The encoded protein is CASSLVDPGQEAFF. The J gene is TRBJ1-1, the V gene TRBV7-2, with 7 bases lining up with TRBD1. Germline CDR1 is SGHTA and CDR2 is FQGNSA. The length of the CDR3 is 14 residues. Trimming at V came to 1 base and at J to 8 bases, leaving 7 bases not matched to a gene. Full variable domain (rest looked up from reference TRBV7-2 and TRBJ1-1): GAGVSQSPSNKVTEKGKDVELRCDPISGHTALYWYRQSLGQGLEFLIYFQGNSAPDKSGLPSDRFSAERTGGSVSTLTIQRTQQEDSAVYLCASSLVDPGQEAFFGQGTRLTVV.

This clone appeared many times. The chain couples TRBV3-1 to TRBJ1-6, with a tentative D call TRBD1 (6 bases). The germline V and J ends were trimmed by 3 bases and 7 bases, with 16 bases remaining between them. The CDR3 is 16 residues long. Per the germline V gene, CDR1 is LGHDT and CDR2 is YNNKEL (reference sequence). The CDR3 sequence is CASSQGGGRDNSPLHF. CDR3 in DNA: TGTGCCAGCAGCCAGGGGGGCGGACGGGACAATTCACCCCTCCACTTT.

This clone is categorized as medium-sized. Other nucleotide sequences from this sample produce the same CDR3. In DNA, the CDR3 is TGTGCCAGCAGTTTTAGTGGGGATGGCTACACCTTC. Protein: CASSFSGDGYTF. The chain is built from TRBV28 and TRBJ1-2; D gene uncertain. The germline CDR1 and CDR2 sequences are MDHEN and SYDVKM. The V gene lost 3 bases and the J gene lost 6 bases, with 8 bases spanning the gap. CDR3 length: 12 residues.

This clone was picked up a small number of times. CDR3 bases: TGTGCCAGCAGCCCCTTCATTTCCGGGACAGGGTATGGCTACACCTTC. It codes for CASSPFISGTGYGYTF. The rearrangement joins TRBV12-3 or TRBV12-4 to TRBJ1-2; 9 nucleotides line up with TRBD1. With V trimmed by 6 bases and J by 5 bases, 13 bases remained unmatched. The CDR3 spans 16 residues.

In the case of this clone: A much bigger clone sits one base away, suggesting this may be a read error. This chain connects TRBV7-9 to TRBJ2-1; D possibly uses TRBD1 or TRBD2 (6 bases each). V was shortened by 10 bases and J by 9 bases, with 10 bases between the two germline ends. The CDR3 covers 10 residues. Germline V lookup: CDR1 SEHNR, CDR2 FQNEAQ (reference sequence). CDR3 loop: CATEGGEQFF. For the CDR3, the DNA is TGTGCCACCGAGGGGGGTGAGCAGTTCTTC.

At least ten counts were recorded for this clone. The chain joins TRBV12-3 or TRBV12-4 to TRBJ1-4; D ambiguous. V was cut by 5 bases and J by 1 base, with 17 bases left in between. The CDR3 length is 17 residues. The CDR3 here is CASSRSLTSGTNEKLFF. The CDR3 nucleotides read TGTGCCAGCAGTCGTTCCTTGACTAGCGGAACTAATGAAAAACTGTTTTTT.

To note about this clone: An end of the junction differs from the germline gene, which may be a read error. The chain recombines TRBV11-2 with TRBJ2-1, with D possibly matching TRBD2 (6 bases). The CDR3 has 15 amino acids. Germline-derived CDR1 and CDR2 are SGHAT and FQNNGV. Written as DNA, the CDR3 is TGTGCCATCAGCTTAGAGCGGGTCGCCTACAATGAGCAGTTCTTC. The encoded protein is CAISLERVAYNEQFF. Together with reference TRBV11-2 and TRBJ2-1, the CDR3 gives the full variable domain: EAGVAQSPRYKIIEKRQSVAFWCNPISGHATLYWYQQILGQGPKLLIQFQNNGVVDDSQLPKDRFSAERLKGVDSTLKIQPAKLEDSAVYLCAISLERVAYNEQFFGPGTRLTVL.

This clone has a handful of counts. The junction departs from germline at one end; a sequencing error may be responsible. The same CDR3 arises from other DNA sequences in this sample as well. The V call is TRBV28, the J call TRBJ1-4; D not certain. The length of the CDR3 is 14 residues. Germline CDR1 MDHEN, CDR2 SYDVKM. The DNA of the CDR3 is TGTGCCAGCGTAGAAGGTCGGTCTAATGAAAAGCTGTTTTTT. Translated, it gives CASVEGRSNEKLFF.

This clone was seen repeatedly, ten times or more. The CDR3 nucleotides are TGCGCCAGCAGTGAGTCGAATTCAGGGAAGCAGTTCTTC. It specifies CASSESNSGKQFF. The chain uses TRBV10-1 and TRBJ2-1; TRBD1 might be the D (5 bases). Germline-derived CDR1 and CDR2 are WNHNN and SYGVQD (reference sequence). V lost 0 bases and J lost 11, with 11 bases in between. The CDR3 extends over 13 amino acids.

This clone was recorded many times. V is TRBV7-8 and J is TRBJ2-7; 7 nucleotides match TRBD1. The CDR3 totals 13 residues. The V and J ends lost 5 bases and 3 bases, in that order; junction bases with no gene match: 4. Germline V gene data show CDR1 as SGHVS and CDR2 as FQNEAQ. The CDR3 nucleotides read TGTGCCAGCAGCCAGGGACAGATCTACGAGCAGTACTTC. It is translated as CASSQGQIYEQYF. Combining the CDR3 with reference TRBV7-8 and TRBJ2-7 gives the whole variable domain GAGVSQSPRYKVAKRGQDVALRCDPISGHVSLFWYQQALGQGPEFLTYFQNEAQLDKSGLPSDRFFAERPEGSVSTLKIQRTQQEDSAVYLCASSQGQIYEQYFGPGTRLTVT.

Remarks on this clone: A read error is possible here, since a much larger clone lies one base away. The sample carries other DNA sequences with the same CDR3. The gene calls are TRBV20-1 and TRBJ2-1; D not resolved. Germline lookup yields CDR1 DFQATT and CDR2 SNEGSKA (reference sequence). CDR3 length: 10 residues. DNA for the CDR3: TGCAGTGCTAGAGATAATGAGCAGTTCTTT. This codes for CSARDNEQFF.

This clone was recorded many times. The genes are TRBV11-2 and TRBJ2-5; D not resolved. V was cut by 5 bases and J by 2 bases, with 9 bases left in between. Germline V gene lookup returns CDR1 SGHAT and CDR2 FQNNGV. The CDR3 consists of 13 residues. The CDR3 loop reads CASSRSPQETQYF. DNA for the CDR3: TGTGCCAGCAGCCGAAGTCCGCAAGAGACCCAGTACTTC.